These 30 T cell receptor beta chains share one sample of origin, sequenced in a study of regulatory T cells in long-lasting Graves disease. Both iRepertoire HTBI primers and Arm-PCR of CDR3 regions were used to build the TCR beta libraries. TCRdb re-called the multiplex PCR reads with MiXCR, one entry per CDR3 protein. The profile shows about 460,000 distinct CDR3 sequences, 14% of them singletons. The time point is: newly diagnosed GD, antithyroid drugs for less than 3 months. PBMC-derived RNA was used for the TCR library. These same data were also listed under a study on T cells in Graves' hyperthyroidism and ophthalmopathy.

The starting material was peripheral blood mononuclear cells (PBMCs), obtained at new diagnosis, from a patient treated with antithyroid drugs. These receptor sequences come from a woman between 50 and 59 years old with Graves disease.

This clonotype was observed many times. This chain links TRBV29-1 with TRBJ1-2; TRBD1 aligns across 8 bases. The CDR3 has 13 amino acids. Germline-derived CDR1 and CDR2 are SQVTM and ANQGSEA. The V and J ends lost 5 bases and 5 bases, in that order; junction bases with no gene match: 7. CDR3 amino acids: CSVTGGNIYGYTF. The CDR3 bases are TGCAGCGTTACAGGGGGTAATATTTATGGCTACACCTTC.

Only a few counts were recorded for this clonotype. This chain uses TRBV18 with TRBJ1-5; 10 bases agree with TRBD1. V shed 2 bases and J 4 bases; nucleotides not matched to a gene: 5. Germline CDR1 KGHSH, CDR2 LQKENI. The CDR3 sequence is 16 residues long. CDR3 sequence (DNA): TGTGCCAGCTCACCAGGGAGGACAGGGGGGAATCAGCCCCAGCATTTT. This encodes CASSPGRTGGNQPQHF.

The sample holds a few counts of this clonotype. This chain joins TRBV27 and TRBJ2-2; 8 bases map to TRBD1. In germline, CDR1 is MNHEY, CDR2 SMNVEV (reference sequence). V shed 7 bases, J shed 0 bases, and the junction held 4 bases outside the gene matches. CDR3 size: 15 residues. CDR3 in DNA: TGTGCCAGCACCGACAGGGGCGCGAACACCGGGGAGCTGTTTTTT. This translates into CASTDRGANTGELFF.

V is TRBV7-3 and J is TRBJ2-1, with 7 bases aligning to TRBD2. The ends lost 0 bases at V and 0 bases at J; junction bases unmatched: 5. Germline loops: CDR1 SGHTA, CDR2 FQGTGA. This CDR3 is 17 amino acids long. DNA for the CDR3: TGTGCCAGCAGCTTAACGGGGGGGGGGGTCTCCTACAATGAGCAGTTCTTC. It codes for CASSLTGGGVSYNEQFF.

This clonotype occurred many times. The chain joins TRBV10-3 to TRBJ2-3, with no clear D. This CDR3 region has 13 residues. V lost 3 bases, J lost 3 bases, and 7 bases lay in between. CDR1 and CDR2 from the germline V gene are ENHRY and SYGVKD. The CDR3: CAISDVGTDTQYF. CDR3 sequence (DNA): TGTGCCATCAGTGATGTGGGAACAGATACGCAGTATTTT.

This clonotype was picked up a small number of times. DNA of the CDR3: TGTGCCAGCAGCGTAGGGAGCGACTCTAGCTACAATGAGCAGTTCTTC. It yields the protein CASSVGSDSSYNEQFF. The gene calls are TRBV9 and TRBJ2-1; no clear D. The germline V gene has CDR1 SGDLS and CDR2 YYNGEE. The V end lost 0 bases, the J end lost 3 bases, and 13 bases lay between the germline ends. The CDR3 runs to 16 residues.

In the case of this clonotype: The germline gene is not matched at one end of the junction; a read error may be the cause. The rearrangement links TRBV7-3 to TRBJ2-6; D possibly corresponds to TRBD1 (5 bases). Germline loops: CDR1 SGHTA, CDR2 FQGTGA. The CDR3 has 16 residues. DNA for the CDR3: TGTGCCAGCAGCTTAACGGCCCAGGGTGAGGCCAACGGCCTGACTTTC. Its translation is CASSLTAQGEANGLTF.

This clonotype has just a few counts. J is TRBJ1-4 and V is TRBV4-1; no reliable D call. The CDR3 length is 16 residues. The germline CDR1 and CDR2 sequences are MGHRA and YSYEKL. The V gene lost 1 base and the J gene lost 6 bases, with 15 bases spanning the gap. CDR3 sequence (DNA): TGCGCCAGCAGCCAAGTCGGTGTGGGAGTGGATGAAAAACTGTTTTTT. Translated, it gives CASSQVGVGVDEKLFF.

The rearrangement uses TRBV6-5 and TRBJ2-6, with D perhaps matching TRBD1 (6 bases). The CDR3 spans 15 residues. CDR1 is MNHEY and CDR2 is SVGAGI in the germline V gene. The V and J ends lost 2 bases and 2 bases respectively, with 7 bases between them. The CDR3 sequence: CASSYGGTGANVLTF. The DNA for the CDR3 is TGTGCCAGCAGTTACGGGGGCACTGGGGCCAACGTCCTGACTTTC.

This sequence joins TRBV27 and TRBJ1-2; no definite D call. Germline V lookup: CDR1 MNHEY, CDR2 SMNVEV (reference sequence). The length of the CDR3 is 12 residues. V was trimmed by 5 bases and J by 7 bases, leaving 11 bases between them. The CDR3 DNA follows: TGTGCCAGCAGTGGAGGCGGTCGTGGCTACACCTTC. Amino acids: CASSGGGRGYTF.

This clonotype has only a few counts. V is TRBV5-1 and J is TRBJ2-1, with 10 nucleotides matching TRBD1. Unmatched junction bases numbered 12, after V lost 3 bases and J lost 9 bases. There are 16 residues in the CDR3. Germline CDR1 is SGHRS and CDR2 is YFSETQ. The CDR3 sequence is CASSYTGTGDWGEQFF. CDR3 DNA sequence: TGCGCCAGCAGCTATACCGGGACAGGGGACTGGGGTGAGCAGTTCTTC. Complete variable domain (other parts from reference TRBV5-1 and TRBJ2-1): KAGVTQTPRYLIKTRGQQVTLSCSPISGHRSVSWYQQTPGQGLQFLFEYFSETQRNKGNFPGRFSGRQFSNSRSEMNVSTLELGDSALYLCASSYTGTGDWGEQFFGPGTRLTVL.

This clonotype appeared a few times. The chain combines TRBV12-3 or TRBV12-4 with TRBJ2-7, with TRBD2 identical over 9 bases. V dropped 3 bases and J dropped 3; count of bases not matched to a gene: 6. The CDR3 is 15 amino acids. CDR3 bases: TGTGCCAGCAGTTTTAGACTAGCGGAGATCTACGAGCAGTACTTC. Its protein product is CASSFRLAEIYEQYF.

The table lists this clonotype with a few counts. The rearrangement joins TRBV29-1 to TRBJ2-7; D not certain. Germline-derived CDR1 and CDR2 are SQVTM and ANQGSEA. Trimming pared 2 bases from V and 0 bases from J, leaving 8 bases between. CDR3 length equals 13 residues. The CDR3 region is CSVESVSSYEQYF. CDR3 nucleotide sequence: TGCAGCGTTGAATCTGTTAGCTCCTACGAGCAGTACTTC.

This clonotype was detected many times. The V call is TRBV5-1, the J call TRBJ2-7; D is perhaps TRBD1 (5 bases). The germline gives CDR1 SGHRS, CDR2 YFSETQ. This CDR3 has 15 amino acids. Trimming pared 4 bases from V and 0 bases from J, leaving 14 bases between. In DNA form, the CDR3 reads TGCGCCAGCAGCCTAGACAGTAGGAGCTCCTACGAGCAGTACTTC. Protein: CASSLDSRSSYEQYF.

The V call is TRBV5-1, the J call TRBJ2-1, with TRBD2 identical over 8 bases. Germline lookup yields CDR1 SGHRS and CDR2 YFSETQ. V dropped 3 bases and J dropped 9; count of bases not matched to a gene: 14. The CDR3 consists of 16 residues. CDR3 sequence (DNA): TGCGCCAGCAGCTCCCAGGTGTCGGGAGGGCCTGGTGAGCAGTTCTTC. Protein sequence: CASSSQVSGGPGEQFF.

This clonotype appeared a few times. V and J are TRBV20-1 and TRBJ2-1, with D unresolved. The CDR3 covers 15 residues. CDR1 DFQATT and CDR2 SNEGSKA come from the germline V gene (reference sequence). The V gene lost 3 bases and the J gene lost 6 bases, with 18 bases spanning the gap. The CDR3 spells CSASRPHAPCNEQFF. CDR3 bases: TGCAGTGCTAGCCGACCCCACGCCCCGTGCAATGAGCAGTTCTTC.

This clonotype came up many times. The V call is TRBV20-1, the J call TRBJ2-3; 10 bases align to TRBD2. There are 14 residues in the CDR3. Germline V gene data show CDR1 as DFQATT and CDR2 as SNEGSKA (reference sequence). Trimming at V came to 5 bases and at J to 2 bases, leaving 4 bases not matched to a gene. CDR3 loop: CSAPTSGATDTQYF. CDR3 DNA: TGCAGTGCTCCTACTAGCGGGGCCACAGATACGCAGTATTTT.

This clonotype has at least ten counts. The rearrangement joins TRBV5-1 to TRBJ2-1; 8 bases are a match to TRBD2. The germline CDR1 and CDR2 sequences are SGHRS and YFSETQ. The V segment lost 6 bases and the J segment 3 bases; nucleotides outside the gene matches: 11. This CDR3 region has 16 residues. CDR3 amino acids: CASKRPGGAGYNEQFF. The CDR3 nucleotides read TGCGCCAGCAAACGTCCGGGGGGGGCGGGCTACAATGAGCAGTTCTTC.

In regard to this clonotype: A much larger clonotype is one base distant, so this may be a read error. This chain uses TRBV3-1 with TRBJ2-5, with 9 bases fitting TRBD2. Germline lookup yields CDR1 LGHDT and CDR2 YNNKEL (reference sequence). The V and J ends lost 2 bases and 3 bases, in that order; junction bases with no gene match: 7. CDR3 length: 16 amino acids. The CDR3 loop reads CASSQKKLAGEETQYF. CDR3 coding DNA: TGTGCCAGCAGCCAAAAGAAATTAGCGGGAGAAGAGACCCAGTACTTC.

The genes are TRBV4-1 and TRBJ2-7, with 10 bases matching TRBD1. In germline, CDR1 is MGHRA, CDR2 YSYEKL. This CDR3 is built from 16 residues. Losses at the gene ends were 0 bases for V and 4 bases for J; bases not matched to a gene: 6. CDR3: CASSQDRRTGGYEQYF. The CDR3 region has the DNA TGCGCCAGCAGCCAAGATCGCCGGACAGGGGGATACGAGCAGTACTTC.

This clonotype turned up a few times. The genes are TRBV18 and TRBJ2-1; 8 bases are shared with TRBD1. Looked up from germline, CDR1 is KGHSH and CDR2 is LQKENI. The CDR3 is 14 residues long. V lost 3 bases, J lost 7 bases, and 5 bases stayed unmatched. The CDR3 nucleotides are TGTGCCAGCTCACCCGGACAGGGCTTGAATGAGCAGTTCTTC. It codes for CASSPGQGLNEQFF.

This clonotype showed up many times. In DNA, the CDR3 is TGTGCCAGCAGTTTAGGGACTAGCGGGGAAGAGACCCAGTACTTC. Protein: CASSLGTSGEETQYF. V gene TRBV12-3 or TRBV12-4 combines with J gene TRBJ2-5; 12 bases map to TRBD2. Trimming cost V 1 base and J 3 bases; bases outside gene matches: 0. The CDR3 runs 15 residues.

The V call is TRBV28, the J call TRBJ2-2; 13 bases are shared with TRBD2. Germline CDR1 and CDR2: MDHEN and SYDVKM. V shed 2 bases, J shed 5 bases, and the junction held 11 bases outside the gene matches. This CDR3 is built from 19 residues. The CDR3, as DNA: TGTGCCAGCAGTTTACAGGGCACGGGACTAGCGGGACGGACCGGGGAGCTGTTTTTT. This codes for CASSLQGTGLAGRTGELFF.

This chain connects TRBV27 to TRBJ2-1; D is undetermined. Germline CDR1 MNHEY, CDR2 SMNVEV (reference sequence). Between the trimmed V and J ends, which lost 9 bases and 7 bases, there was a span of 22 bases. The CDR3 length is 15 residues. The CDR3 here is CASRKWRNKENEQFF. The CDR3, as DNA: TGTGCCAGTCGAAAATGGCGGAATAAGGAGAATGAGCAGTTCTTC.

This clonotype occurred a few times. The rearrangement uses TRBV7-2 and TRBJ1-1, with 8 positions matching TRBD1. With V trimmed by 7 bases and J by 4 bases, 8 bases remained unmatched. The CDR3 has 14 residues. The germline CDR1 and CDR2 sequences are SGHTA and FQGNSA. CDR3 coding DNA: TGTGCCAGCACCGATAAACAGGGGGGCACTGAAGCTTTCTTT. As protein: CASTDKQGGTEAFF.

In this sample, this clonotype turned up many times. The chain employs TRBV7-8 and TRBJ2-7; maybe TRBD2 (6 bases). V was cut by 1 base and J by 4 bases, with 17 bases left in between. The CDR3 runs 16 residues. The germline V gene has CDR1 SGHVS and CDR2 FQNEAQ. The CDR3 bases are TGTGCCAGCAGCTTAGAGCATGCGGGACCTACTTACGAGCAGTACTTC. The encoded protein is CASSLEHAGPTYEQYF.

This chain uses TRBV19 with TRBJ1-5; possible D gene TRBD1, 5 bases. CDR1 LNHDA and CDR2 SQIVND come from the germline V gene (reference sequence). V was cut by 5 bases and J by 1 base, with 12 bases left in between. The CDR3 has 15 residues. CDR3: CASSLWGVSNQPQHF. Written as DNA, the CDR3 is TGTGCCAGTAGTCTTTGGGGCGTCAGCAATCAGCCCCAGCATTTT.

This clonotype was counted only a few times. V is TRBV28 and J is TRBJ1-2; D is possibly TRBD1 (5 bases). CDR1 and CDR2 from the germline V gene are MDHEN and SYDVKM. Between the trimmed V and J ends, which lost 1 base and 10 bases, there was a span of 13 bases. The CDR3 length is 13 residues. CDR3 region: CASSLSPGGVYTF. The CDR3 coding sequence is TGTGCCAGCAGTTTATCCCCGGGGGGAGTCTACACCTTC.

In this sample, this clonotype turned up many times. The chain uses TRBV28 and TRBJ2-1, with 13 bases lining up with TRBD2. Germline assignment: CDR1 MDHEN and CDR2 SYDVKM. The length of the CDR3 is 15 residues. The trim removed 6 bases at V and 6 bases at J, leaving 5 bases unmatched. In nucleotides, the CDR3 is TGTGCCAGCAGCCGGACTAGCGGGAGCGGCAATGAGCAGTTCTTC. Translating gives CASSRTSGSGNEQFF.

This clonotype was picked up many times. This chain connects TRBV5-1 to TRBJ2-2, with a possible D match to TRBD1 (6 bases). The length of the CDR3 is 16 residues. Looked up from germline, CDR1 is SGHRS and CDR2 is YFSETQ. Trimming cost V 0 bases and J 4 bases, with 13 bases left between them. CDR3 amino acids: CASSLAAGASTGELFF. The CDR3, as DNA: TGCGCCAGCAGCTTGGCCGCAGGGGCTAGCACCGGGGAGCTGTTTTTT. The full variable domain, in which reference TRBV5-1 and TRBJ2-2 provide the parts outside the CDR3, is KAGVTQTPRYLIKTRGQQVTLSCSPISGHRSVSWYQQTPGQGLQFLFEYFSETQRNKGNFPGRFSGRQFSNSRSEMNVSTLELGDSALYLCASSLAAGASTGELFFGEGSRLTVL.